These T cell receptor beta chains were read from a single sample in a study of blood T cell repertoires in COVID-19. Method: immunoSEQ multiplex PCR; TCRdb's copy keeps in-frame clones and lacks some. The table records roughly 350,000 clones, 87% of them present only once. The sample consisted of peripheral blood. The receptors come from a woman between 50 and 59 years old with COVID-19, enrolled during active disease. CDR3s include the opening cysteine and the closing phenylalanine or tryptophan. The D gene is left open where the match is weak. For some rows the clone size is stated as once, few or many, or as a class when expanded; others skip it.

J: TRBJ2-2; V: TRBV28; D: TRBD1; size: -; DNA: TGTGCCAGCAGTTTGGACAGGCCGAACACCGGGGAGCTGTTTTTT; CDR3: CASSLDRPNTGELFF
J: TRBJ2-1; V: TRBV6-6; D: TRBD2; size: once; DNA: TGTGCCAGCAGTTACCACGGGACTAGCGGACACAATGAGCAGTTCTTC; CDR3: CASSYHGTSGHNEQFF
J: TRBJ1-1; V: TRBV4-2; D: TRBD1; size: -; DNA: TGTGCCAGCAGCCCCCGGGACAGGGGGCGCTTTGGGAACACTGAAGCTTTCTTT; CDR3: CASSPRDRGRFGNTEAFF
J: TRBJ1-4; V: TRBV10-3; D: -; size: -; DNA: TGTGCCATCAGTGTGGACACCGAAAAACTGTTTTTT; CDR3: CAISVDTEKLFF
J: TRBJ1-1; V: TRBV12-3/TRBV12-4; D: -; size: -; DNA: TGTGCCAGCAGTTTCTACGTCGCTGAAGCTTTCTTT; CDR3: CASSFYVAEAFF
J: TRBJ2-7; V: TRBV2; D: TRBD2; size: -; DNA: TGTGCCAGCAGGGGGACTAGCGGGAGCTACGAGCAGTACTTC; CDR3: CASRGTSGSYEQYF
J: TRBJ1-3; V: TRBV19; D: TRBD1; size: -; DNA: TGTGCCAGTGCGACGACGACAGACAGGGCCTTCTCTGGAAACACCATATATTTT; CDR3: CASATTTDRAFSGNTIYF
J: TRBJ1-2; V: TRBV12-3/TRBV12-4; D: TRBD1; size: -; DNA: TGTGCCAGCACGGGACAGGTCACCTATGGCTACACCTTC; CDR3: CASTGQVTYGYTF
J: TRBJ2-3; V: TRBV19; D: -; size: once; DNA: TGTGCCAGTAGAATGCGTCAGGGGCTCACAGATACGCAGTATTTT; CDR3: CASRMRQGLTDTQYF
J: TRBJ2-7; V: TRBV4-1; D: TRBD1; size: -; DNA: TGCGCCAGCAGCCAGGGGACAGGGGATTACGAGCAGTACTTC; CDR3: CASSQGTGDYEQYF
J: TRBJ2-5; V: TRBV23-1; D: TRBD1; size: -; DNA: TGCGCCAGCAGTCCCGGGACAGCTAGATCTTCAAGCCAAGAGACCCAGTACTTC; CDR3: CASSPGTARSSSQETQYF
J: TRBJ2-1; V: TRBV6-6; D: TRBD2; size: -; DNA: TGTGCCAGCACCCTAGCGGGAGTCAATGAGCAGTTCTTC; CDR3: CASTLAGVNEQFF
J: TRBJ2-3; V: TRBV29-1; D: -; size: -; DNA: TGCAGCGCCCGTGTTGGAGGTATCCGGGCCCAAGATACGCAGTATTTT; CDR3: CSARVGGIRAQDTQYF
J: TRBJ2-7; V: TRBV10-1; D: TRBD2; size: -; DNA: TGCGCCAGCCGATTTTACGAGCGGGGGCACTACGAGCAGTACTTC; CDR3: CASRFYERGHYEQYF
J: TRBJ2-7; V: TRBV5-8; D: TRBD2; size: once; DNA: TGTGCCAGCAGCTTGGCCCCTAGCGGCTACGAGCAGTACTTC; CDR3: CASSLAPSGYEQYF